The 7 T cell receptor beta chains presented below share a single source sample, sequenced in a study of OX40 agonist ivuxolimab in advanced cancers. Data came from immunoSEQ multiplex PCR; TCRdb stores just in-frame clones and leaves some out. The repertoire holds tens of thousands of clones, about 77% seen once, with more than 1.5% in the top ten. The specimen comprised CD4+ or CD8+ T cells sorted from blood, sampled in a trial of the OX40 agonist ivuxolimab. The source is an adult with an advanced solid tumor such as melanoma, head and neck, liver or kidney cancer.

The chain links TRBV2 to TRBJ2-7; possible D gene TRBD1, 5 bases. V lost 4 bases and J 0 bases, leaving 13 bases between the germline ends. This CDR3 spans 15 amino acids. The germline gives CDR1 SNHLY, CDR2 FYNNEI. The chain's CDR3 is CASSATGFSSYEQYF. The CDR3 DNA reads TGTGCCAGCAGTGCTACAGGTTTTAGCTCCTACGAGCAGTACTTC.

This rearrangement joins TRBV5-1 to TRBJ1-3, with 9 nucleotides matching TRBD1. CDR1 and CDR2 (germline): SGHRS, YFSETQ. Trimming at V came to 0 bases and at J to 7 bases, leaving 5 bases not matched to a gene. CDR3 length equals 15 residues. The DNA for the CDR3 is TGCGCCAGCAGCTTGGCGGGACAGGGTTTCAACACCATATATTTT. It codes for CASSLAGQGFNTIYF.

The chain carries TRBV5-1 and TRBJ1-4, with D uncertain. The germline CDR1 and CDR2 sequences are SGHRS and YFSETQ. This CDR3 comprises 14 residues. V was shortened by 2 bases and J by 1 base, with 6 bases between the two germline ends. CDR3 residues: CASSLGRTNEKLFF. Here the CDR3 DNA reads TGCGCCAGCAGCTTAGGTAGAACTAATGAAAAACTGTTTTTT.

This chain joins TRBV2 and TRBJ1-3, with no clear D. The V gene's germline CDR1 is SNHLY and CDR2 FYNNEI. The CDR3 is 14 amino acids. The ends were cut back, 4 bases at V and 0 bases at J, with 7 bases in the middle. Here the CDR3 reads CASSGAYSGNTIYF. CDR3 DNA: TGTGCCAGCAGTGGAGCATACTCTGGAAACACCATATATTTT.

The V gene is TRBV19, the J gene TRBJ2-2; 9 positions agree with TRBD1. The junction had 12 bases not matched to a gene; V was cut back by 4 bases and J by 3 bases. CDR1 is LNHDA and CDR2 is SQIVND in the germline V gene (reference sequence). CDR3 size: 18 residues. The CDR3 sequence: CASSKLGQGFSDTGELFF. Here the CDR3 DNA reads TGTGCCAGTAGTAAGCTGGGACAGGGTTTTTCAGACACCGGGGAGCTGTTTTTT.

This clone was recorded only once. The V and J genes are TRBV10-2 and TRBJ2-2, with TRBD2 as a possible D gene (6 bases). CDR1 is WSHSY and CDR2 is SAAADI in the germline V gene. The CDR3 loop spans 15 amino acids. Trimming took off 4 bases at V and 1 base at J, with 10 bases between the two ends. CDR3 nucleotides: TGCGCCAGCAGTGCGGGACTCCTGAACACCGGGGAGCTGTTTTTT. This translates into CASSAGLLNTGELFF.

J is TRBJ2-5 and V is TRBV5-4; D remains unclear. The V end lost 1 base, the J end lost 5 bases, and 18 bases lay between the germline ends. CDR1 SGHNT and CDR2 YYREEE come from the germline V gene (reference sequence). The CDR3 has 16 amino acids. Written as DNA, the CDR3 is TGTGCCAGCAGCTTGCTCCCAGCGCTGTATAAGGAGACCCAGTACTTC. It encodes CASSLLPALYKETQYF.